This TCR beta chain is from a study of response to subunit inactivated influenza vaccine. One entry per CDR3 protein, called by TCRdb with MiXCR from the RT-PCR reads. The top ten clones hold more than 7% of a sample with 200,000 to 250,000 distinct CDR3 sequences, 9.5% to 15% of them seen once. The sequence derives from a man aged 50-59 years who received an inactivated influenza vaccine. The sequencing here drew on non-naive T cells sorted from PBMCs, taken 14 to 15 days before vaccination.

The CDR3 bases are TGTGCCATCAGTGAGTCTAATTACAATGAGCAGTTCTTC. It specifies CAISESNYNEQFF. The chain carries TRBV10-3 and TRBJ2-1, with no clear D. CDR3 length: 13 residues. Germline loops: CDR1 ENHRY, CDR2 SYGVKD. The V end was cut by 0 bases, the J end by 4 bases, with 4 bases between.